The clone carrying this T cell receptor beta chain has just a few counts. The sample belongs to a study of blood T cell repertoires in COVID-19. Overall study: The cDNA or gDNA used as material had been derived from T cells, B-cell-depleted T cells, or PBMCs.

In the authors' methods: Reference gene primer amplification yielded estimated nucleated cell counts. The protocol was immunoSEQ multiplex PCR, while the TCRdb copy is restricted to in-frame clones and leaves out a portion. D and trimming were read from the DNA, whereas the V and J calls and clone size are those reported in that table. The sample has 130,000 to 150,000 clones; over 75% are singletons. This CDR3 region has 12 residues. V shed 3 bases and J shed 8 bases, with 8 bases lying between them. The chain joins TRBV12-3 or TRBV12-4 to TRBJ2-1; TRBD2 might be the D (5 bases). This clonotype originated in a man in his 70s with acute or convalescent COVID-19. The source material was peripheral blood. DNA for the CDR3: TGTGCCAGCAGTTTCGTGGGAGATGAGCAGTTCTTC. Residues: CASSFVGDEQFF.